This T cell receptor (beta chain) was sequenced in a study of T cells in Graves' hyperthyroidism and ophthalmopathy. Amplification of TCR beta CDR3 regions used RNA as the template. HTBI primers were employed in a first-round RT-PCR of the TCR CDR3. TCRdb re-derived calls from the multiplex PCR reads in MiXCR, one entry per CDR3 protein. This sample has about 400,000 distinct CDR3 sequences; around 25% occur once, and the top ten carry roughly 80%. The CDR3 contains 15 residues. The V gene end was trimmed by 6 bases and the J gene end by 4 bases; junction bases not matched to a gene: 4. Germline V gene sequence: CDR1 SEHNR, CDR2 FQNEAQ (reference sequence).

The receptor comes from a man over 45 with Graves' hyperthyroidism. What was sequenced was blood. The V and J genes are TRBV7-9 and TRBJ2-6; 9 bases map to TRBD1. For the CDR3, the DNA is TGTGCCAGCAGTCAACAGGGGGCCGGGGCCAACGTCCTGACTTTC. It translates to CASSQQGAGANVLTF. The whole variable domain, filled in from reference TRBV7-9 and TRBJ2-6, reads DTGVSQNPRHKITKRGQNVTFRCDPISEHNRLYWYRQTLGQGPEFLTYFQNEAQLEKSRLLSDRFSAERPKGSFSTLEIQRTEQGDSAMYLCASSQQGAGANVLTFGAGSRLTVL.